The 20 T cell receptor beta chains below all came from one sample that was sequenced in a study of early T cells in non-severe SARS-CoV-2 infection. TCRdb called the 5' RACE reads again in MiXCR, with one record for every CDR3 protein. The sample includes 65,000 to 70,000 distinct CDR3 sequences, roughly a tenth seen only once; the top ten take around 6.4%. Material for sequencing was whole blood. These receptors all stem from an adult who was a healthcare worker with PCR-confirmed SARS-CoV-2 infection or an uninfected control (not recorded which).

This clonotype came up a few times. The chain combines TRBV10-3 with TRBJ1-4; 8 positions match TRBD1. Trimming at V came to 3 bases and at J to 6 bases, leaving 0 bases not matched to a gene. CDR3 length equals 13 residues. Germline-derived CDR1 and CDR2 are ENHRY and SYGVKD. CDR3 sequence reads: CAISEQGDEKLFF. The CDR3 DNA reads TGTGCCATCAGTGAACAGGGGGATGAAAAACTGTTTTTT.

This clonotype was observed a few times. The V gene is TRBV6-5, the J gene TRBJ2-1; D is ambiguous. V shed 2 bases and J shed 8 bases, with 4 bases lying between them. The germline V gene encodes CDR1 MNHEY and CDR2 SVGAGI. CDR3 size: 11 residues. Here the CDR3 DNA reads TGTGCCAGCAGTTACGGGTATGAGCAGTTCTTC. As protein: CASSYGYEQFF.

This clonotype was counted many times. The CDR3, as DNA: TGCAGTGCTAGAGATCTTAGGAGTCACGAGCAGTACTTC. The encoded protein is CSARDLRSHEQYF. J is TRBJ2-7 and V is TRBV20-1; D is undetermined. Germline V gene lookup returns CDR1 DFQATT and CDR2 SNEGSKA (reference sequence). V lost 0 bases and J lost 5, with 11 bases in between. The CDR3 spans 13 residues.

The V and J genes are TRBV5-1 and TRBJ2-3; D is ambiguous. The CDR3 contains 15 residues. Germline CDR1 and CDR2: SGHRS and YFSETQ. The ends were cut back, 7 bases at V and 2 bases at J, with 17 bases in the middle. The CDR3 loop reads CASAEGSSNTDTQYF. The CDR3 DNA reads TGCGCCAGCGCGGAAGGTAGCAGCAACACAGATACGCAGTATTTT.

V usage is TRBV7-9 and J usage is TRBJ2-1; 8 nucleotides match TRBD2. Per the germline V gene, CDR1 is SEHNR and CDR2 is FQNEAQ (reference sequence). The CDR3 is 17 amino acids. V shed 1 base, J shed 0 bases, and the junction held 5 bases outside the gene matches. The DNA of the CDR3 is TGTGCCAGCAGCTTAGAGGGAGCGGGAGTCTCCTACAATGAGCAGTTCTTC. Translation: CASSLEGAGVSYNEQFF.

This clonotype was detected a few times. The chain is built from TRBV4-1 and TRBJ1-5; no definite D call. The CDR3 covers 14 residues. Trimming took off 1 base at V and 0 bases at J, with 4 bases between the two ends. From germline, CDR1 is MGHRA and CDR2 YSYEKL. The CDR3 bases are TGCGCCAGCAGCCAAGTGACTAGCAATCAGCCCCAGCATTTT. Its translation: CASSQVTSNQPQHF.

This clonotype was detected only a few times. The rearrangement links TRBV7-9 to TRBJ2-1; D is undetermined. This CDR3 region has 15 residues. V dropped 6 bases and J dropped 0 bases, with 12 bases sitting between them. Germline V CDR1 and CDR2: SEHNR, FQNEAQ (reference sequence). CDR3 residues: CASSRTVASYNEQFF. The CDR3 region has the DNA TGTGCCAGCAGTCGAACGGTGGCCTCCTACAATGAGCAGTTCTTC.

Many counts were recorded for this clonotype. DNA of the CDR3: TGTGCCAGCAGCTTGGTCGGCAGGGTTCTAGAGACCCAGTACTTC. Encoded protein: CASSLVGRVLETQYF. The chain carries TRBV5-6 and TRBJ2-5; possible D gene TRBD1, 5 bases. The CDR3 is made up of 15 amino acids. CDR1 SGHDT and CDR2 YYEEEE come from the germline V gene. Trimming took 0 bases from V and 4 from J, leaving 13 bases between them.

This clonotype showed up just a few times. The chain recombines TRBV7-9 with TRBJ2-1; possible D gene TRBD1, 5 bases. Per the germline V gene, CDR1 is SEHNR and CDR2 is FQNEAQ (reference sequence). V shed 5 bases and J shed 4 bases, with 15 bases lying between them. The length of the CDR3 is 15 residues. CDR3 in DNA: TGTGCCAGCAGCCCCGTCATAGGGGAATACAATGAGCAGTTCTTC. It encodes CASSPVIGEYNEQFF.

To note about this clonotype: With a much larger clone just one base away, this may be a read error. The CDR3 region has the DNA TGTGCCAGCAACCTACGGGGGATGGGCACAGATGCGCAGTATTTT. It codes for CASNLRGMGTDAQYF. The chain recombines TRBV12-3 or TRBV12-4 with TRBJ2-3; D possibly corresponds to TRBD2 (6 bases). The CDR3 extends over 15 amino acids.

This clonotype was observed a handful of times. The chain couples TRBV19 to TRBJ1-2; D is possibly TRBD1 (5 bases). The CDR3 consists of 14 residues. The germline V and J ends were trimmed by 4 bases and 4 bases, with 13 bases remaining between them. The germline CDR1 and CDR2 sequences are LNHDA and SQIVND (reference sequence). The CDR3 coding sequence is TGTGCCAGTAGTACCCTACAGGATAGCTATGGCTACACCTTC. Protein sequence: CASSTLQDSYGYTF. Drawing the rest from reference TRBV19 and TRBJ1-2, the complete variable domain is DGGITQSPKYLFRKEGQNVTLSCEQNLNHDAMYWYRQDPGQGLRLIYYSQIVNDFQKGDIAEGYSVSREKKESFPLTVTSAQKNPTAFYLCASSTLQDSYGYTFGSGTRLTVV.

The rearrangement links TRBV7-9 to TRBJ1-2; D is undetermined. V gave up 4 bases and J gave up 8 bases, with 14 bases separating them. Per germline, CDR1 SEHNR and CDR2 FQNEAQ (reference sequence). This CDR3 region has 13 residues. DNA of the CDR3: TGTGCCAGCAGCTCGAGATACCCGGACGGCTACACCTTC. As protein: CASSSRYPDGYTF.

This clonotype was counted many times. The chain recombines TRBV13 with TRBJ1-3; D not certain. Deletions cut 5 bases from V and 0 bases from J, with 11 bases between. Germline V gene data show CDR1 as PRHDT and CDR2 as FYEKMQ (reference sequence). The CDR3 sequence is 15 residues long. CDR3 sequence (DNA): TGTGCCAGCAGCATGACATTCTCCTCTGGAAACACCATATATTTT. It translates to CASSMTFSSGNTIYF.

Note on this clonotype: A junction boundary mismatches the germline segment, possibly from a read error. The chain carries TRBV28 and TRBJ2-7; 7 bases map to TRBD2. The germline V gene has CDR1 MDHEN and CDR2 SYDVKM. The CDR3 length is 14 residues. For the CDR3, the DNA is TGTGCCAGCAAGCGGGGATCGGGTCTGTACGAGGAGTACTTC. Translation gives CASKRGSGLYEEYF. The entire variable domain, with the rest obtained from reference TRBV28 and TRBJ2-7, is as follows: DVKVTQSSRYLVKRTGEKVFLECVQDMDHENMFWYRQDPGLGLRLIYFSYDVKMKEKGDIPEGYSVSREKKERFSLILESASTNQTSMYLCASKRGSGLYEEYFGPGTRLTVT.

The V call is TRBV12-3 or TRBV12-4, the J call TRBJ2-7, with D possibly being TRBD1 (6 bases). V was shortened by 0 bases and J by 3 bases, with 9 bases between the two germline ends. The CDR3 covers 14 residues. The chain's CDR3 is CASSLAGQRYEQYF. CDR3 sequence (DNA): TGTGCCAGCAGTTTAGCAGGACAGCGCTACGAGCAGTACTTC.

For this clonotype: This may be a read error, as it is one base from a much larger clone. The rearrangement links TRBV7-9 to TRBJ2-1; TRBD1 aligns across 7 bases. This CDR3 has 12 residues. The V gene's germline CDR1 is SEHNR and CDR2 FQNEAQ (reference sequence). The DNA of the CDR3 is TGTGTCGGAGGACAGGCTCTCAATGAGCAGTTCTTC. Protein product: CVGGQALNEQFF.

The chain is built from TRBV20-1 and TRBJ2-4; D is undetermined. Germline V gene data show CDR1 as DFQATT and CDR2 as SNEGSKA (reference sequence). This CDR3 is built from 14 residues. V lost 7 bases, J lost 0 bases, and 13 bases lay in between. This chain's CDR3 is CSVVNTLAKNIQYF. The CDR3 nucleotides read TGCAGTGTCGTCAATACCTTAGCCAAAAACATTCAGTACTTC.

This clonotype was counted only a few times. This chain links TRBV30 with TRBJ1-6; D might be TRBD1 (6 bases). The CDR3 runs to 13 residues. Trimming cost V 3 bases and J 10 bases, with 13 bases left between them. Germline V gene lookup returns CDR1 GTSNPN and CDR2 SVGIG (reference sequence). Written as DNA, the CDR3 is TGTGCCTGGAGGCCACAGGGAGGGTCACCCCTCCACTTT. It translates to CAWRPQGGSPLHF.

CDR3 bases: TGCGCCAGCAGTGAGAGTCGGGGCACCAAAAACATTCAGTACTTC. Amino acid sequence: CASSESRGTKNIQYF. The V and J genes are TRBV10-1 and TRBJ2-4; D assignment may be TRBD1 or TRBD2 (5 bases each). Germline V CDR1 and CDR2: WNHNN, SYGVQD (reference sequence). The CDR3 extends over 15 amino acids. Trimming pared 2 bases from V and 2 bases from J, leaving 10 bases between.

The rearrangement joins TRBV28 to TRBJ2-7; the D is unclear. V lost 2 bases and J 8 bases, leaving 10 bases between the germline ends. The CDR3 contains 12 residues. Germline V CDR1 and CDR2: MDHEN, SYDVKM. The DNA for the CDR3 is TGTGCCAGCAGTTTAAAGAGTGCGAAGCAGTACTTC. It translates to CASSLKSAKQYF.